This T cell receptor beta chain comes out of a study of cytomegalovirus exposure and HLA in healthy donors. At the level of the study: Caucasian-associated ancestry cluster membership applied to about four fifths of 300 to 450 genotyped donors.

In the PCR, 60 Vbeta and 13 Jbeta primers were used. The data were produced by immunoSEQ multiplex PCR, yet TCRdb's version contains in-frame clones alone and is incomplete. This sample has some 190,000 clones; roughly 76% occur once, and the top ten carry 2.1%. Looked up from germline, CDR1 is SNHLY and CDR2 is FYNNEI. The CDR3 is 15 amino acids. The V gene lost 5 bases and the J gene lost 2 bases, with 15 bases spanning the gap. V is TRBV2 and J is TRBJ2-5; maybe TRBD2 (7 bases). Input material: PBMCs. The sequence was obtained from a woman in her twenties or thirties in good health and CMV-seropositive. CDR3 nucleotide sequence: TGTGCCAGCAGTTTCCAAGGGGGGGGGCAAGAGACCCAGTACTTC. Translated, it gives CASSFQGGGQETQYF.